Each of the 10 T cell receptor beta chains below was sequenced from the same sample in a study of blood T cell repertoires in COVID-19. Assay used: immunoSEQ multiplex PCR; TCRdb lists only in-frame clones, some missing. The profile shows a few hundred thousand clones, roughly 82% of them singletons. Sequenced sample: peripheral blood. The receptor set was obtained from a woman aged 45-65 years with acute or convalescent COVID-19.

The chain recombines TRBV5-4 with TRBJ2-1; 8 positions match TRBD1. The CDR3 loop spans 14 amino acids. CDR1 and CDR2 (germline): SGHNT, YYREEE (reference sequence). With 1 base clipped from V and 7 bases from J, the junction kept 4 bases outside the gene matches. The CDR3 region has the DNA TGTGCCAGCAGCTTGAGGACAGGGCGAAATGAGCAGTTCTTC. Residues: CASSLRTGRNEQFF.

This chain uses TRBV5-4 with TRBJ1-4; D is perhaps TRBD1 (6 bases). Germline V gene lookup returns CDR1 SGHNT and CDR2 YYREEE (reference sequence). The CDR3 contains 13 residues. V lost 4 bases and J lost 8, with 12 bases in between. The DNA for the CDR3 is TGTGCCAGCAGCAACAGGGTATACGAAAAACTGTTTTTT. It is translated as CASSNRVYEKLFF.

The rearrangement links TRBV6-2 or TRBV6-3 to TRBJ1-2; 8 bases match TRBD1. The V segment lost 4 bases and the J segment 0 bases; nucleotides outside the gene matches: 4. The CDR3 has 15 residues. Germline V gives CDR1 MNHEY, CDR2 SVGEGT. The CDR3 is CASSFDRGTNYGYTF. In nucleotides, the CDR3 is TGTGCCAGCAGTTTCGACAGGGGTACTAACTATGGCTACACCTTC.

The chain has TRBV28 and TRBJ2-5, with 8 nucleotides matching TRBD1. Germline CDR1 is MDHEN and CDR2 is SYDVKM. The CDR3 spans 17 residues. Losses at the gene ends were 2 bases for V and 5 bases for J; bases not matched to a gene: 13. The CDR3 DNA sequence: TGTGCCAGCAGTTTAGGGGCCCACAGGGGGTGGCGGGAGACCCAGTACTTC. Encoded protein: CASSLGAHRGWRETQYF.

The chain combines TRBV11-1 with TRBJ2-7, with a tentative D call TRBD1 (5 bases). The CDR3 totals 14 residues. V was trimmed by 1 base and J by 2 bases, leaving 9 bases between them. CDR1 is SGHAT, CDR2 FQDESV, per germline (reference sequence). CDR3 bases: TGTGCCAGCAGCTTAGGTGACAGTACCTACGAGCAGTACTTC. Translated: CASSLGDSTYEQYF.

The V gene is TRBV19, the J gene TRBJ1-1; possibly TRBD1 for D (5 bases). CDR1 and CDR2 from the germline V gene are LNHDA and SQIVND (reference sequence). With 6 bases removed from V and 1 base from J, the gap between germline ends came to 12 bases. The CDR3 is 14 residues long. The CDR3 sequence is CASRSWGQNTEAFF. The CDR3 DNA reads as TGTGCCAGTAGGTCATGGGGCCAGAACACTGAAGCTTTCTTT.

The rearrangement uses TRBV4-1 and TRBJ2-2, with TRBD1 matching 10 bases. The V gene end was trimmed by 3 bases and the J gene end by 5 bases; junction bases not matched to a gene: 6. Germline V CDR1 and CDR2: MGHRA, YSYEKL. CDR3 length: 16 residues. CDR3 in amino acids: CASSQTTGGLTGELFF. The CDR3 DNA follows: TGCGCCAGCAGCCAGACGACAGGGGGCCTGACCGGGGAGCTGTTTTTT.

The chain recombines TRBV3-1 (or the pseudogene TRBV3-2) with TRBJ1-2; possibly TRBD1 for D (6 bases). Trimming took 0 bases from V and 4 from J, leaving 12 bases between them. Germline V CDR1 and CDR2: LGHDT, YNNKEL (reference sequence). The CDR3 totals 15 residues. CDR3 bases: TGTGCCAGCAGCCAAGATCAACAGGGAGCCTATGGCTACACCTTC. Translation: CASSQDQQGAYGYTF.

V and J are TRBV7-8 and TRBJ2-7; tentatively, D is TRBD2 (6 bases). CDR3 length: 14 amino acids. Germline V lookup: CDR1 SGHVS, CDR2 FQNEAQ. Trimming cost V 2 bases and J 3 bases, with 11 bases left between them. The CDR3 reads CASSLQGGNYEQYF. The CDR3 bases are TGTGCCAGCAGCTTACAGGGAGGAAACTACGAGCAGTACTTC.

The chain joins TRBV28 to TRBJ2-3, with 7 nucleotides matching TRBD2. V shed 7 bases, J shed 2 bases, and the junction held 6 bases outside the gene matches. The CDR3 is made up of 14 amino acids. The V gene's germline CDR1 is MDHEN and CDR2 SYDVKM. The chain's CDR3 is CASKLAGVTDTQYF. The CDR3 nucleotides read TGTGCCAGCAAGTTAGCGGGTGTCACAGATACGCAGTATTTT.